This T cell receptor (beta chain) appears in the sequencing data of a study of shared clonotypes between healthy human individuals. Findings and caveats of the study: Naive subsets usually exceeded memory subsets in estimated richness.

Sequencing used immunoSEQ multiplex PCR; TCRdb keeps in-frame clones, though not all of them. The repertoire holds 700,000 to 950,000 clones, with just over 95% as singletons. V was trimmed by 8 bases and J by 0 bases, leaving 13 bases between them. The CDR3 spans 14 residues. Germline CDR1 and CDR2: ENHRY and SYGVKD. The naive CD8 fraction comprised CD45RO-negative cells positively selected for CCR7 and excluded terminally differentiated effector memory CD45RA+ cells. Caucasian adults residing in Nashville, Tennessee made up all the donors. With respect to this clone: What it binds is not known.

This clonotype was obtained from a man younger than 45 in good health. Sequenced: naive CD8+ T cells sorted from blood. V usage is TRBV10-3 and J usage is TRBJ1-2; tentatively, D is TRBD1 (5 bases). The CDR3 DNA reads TGTGCCATCCCAAAGACAGCCCCTAACTATGGCTACACCTTC. Protein sequence: CAIPKTAPNYGYTF.